The clone carrying this TCR beta chain has at least ten counts. The CDR3 length is 14 residues. Germline V lookup: CDR1 SQVTM, CDR2 ANQGSEA. V gave up 4 bases and J gave up 4 bases, with 16 bases separating them. TCRdb used MiXCR to reprocess the RT-PCR reads, holding one entry per CDR3 protein. The table has almost 700,000 distinct CDR3 sequences, approximately 15% seen once; the top ten hold 3.6%. The sequence was obtained from a female donor in good health, serving as a healthy control. The sample was memory CD4+ T cells from blood. J is TRBJ2-5 and V is TRBV29-1, with D perhaps TRBD1 or TRBD2 (5 bases each). CDR3 protein: CSVVEGTLGETQYF. CDR3 bases: TGCAGCGTTGTTGAGGGGACGCTGGGAGAGACCCAGTACTTC. Combining the CDR3 with reference TRBV29-1 and TRBJ2-5 gives the whole variable domain SAVISQKPSRDICQRGTSLTIQCQVDSQVTMMFWYRQQPGQSLTLIATANQGSEATYESGFVIDKFPISRPNLTFSTLTVSNMSPEDSSIYLCSVVEGTLGETQYFGPGTRLLVL.